This TCR beta chain is drawn from a study of shared clonotypes between healthy human individuals. Across the study: Per donor, three plates held CD4 naive cells, three held CD4 memory, two held CD8 naive and one held CD8 memory.

About this clone itself: Antigen: not known.

Findings and limits, study-wide: Naive CD4 clonotypes overlapped across a handful of donors at approximately 5.5%. Unshared clonotypes carried lower generation probabilities than those common to all four donors.

Assay: immunoSEQ multiplex PCR; the TCRdb copy retains only in-frame clones and omits some. The top ten hold around 0.37% of the sample, which has around 2.5 million clones, 80% to 95% seen once. CDR1 SGHRS and CDR2 YFSETQ come from the germline V gene. The CDR3 is 15 amino acids. The V end was cut by 2 bases, the J end by 4 bases, with 15 bases between. The V gene is TRBV5-1, the J gene TRBJ2-5, with a possible D match to TRBD1 (6 bases). This TCR came from a man between 18 and 35 years old in good health. Some clones in this sample may be carry-over from other donors' samples. Specimen: naive CD4+ T cells from PBMCs. As to subset: CD45RA+ positively selected. The CDR3 spells CASSLQGIEGETQYF. Written as DNA, the CDR3 is TGCGCCAGCAGCTTACAGGGAATAGAAGGAGAGACCCAGTACTTC.